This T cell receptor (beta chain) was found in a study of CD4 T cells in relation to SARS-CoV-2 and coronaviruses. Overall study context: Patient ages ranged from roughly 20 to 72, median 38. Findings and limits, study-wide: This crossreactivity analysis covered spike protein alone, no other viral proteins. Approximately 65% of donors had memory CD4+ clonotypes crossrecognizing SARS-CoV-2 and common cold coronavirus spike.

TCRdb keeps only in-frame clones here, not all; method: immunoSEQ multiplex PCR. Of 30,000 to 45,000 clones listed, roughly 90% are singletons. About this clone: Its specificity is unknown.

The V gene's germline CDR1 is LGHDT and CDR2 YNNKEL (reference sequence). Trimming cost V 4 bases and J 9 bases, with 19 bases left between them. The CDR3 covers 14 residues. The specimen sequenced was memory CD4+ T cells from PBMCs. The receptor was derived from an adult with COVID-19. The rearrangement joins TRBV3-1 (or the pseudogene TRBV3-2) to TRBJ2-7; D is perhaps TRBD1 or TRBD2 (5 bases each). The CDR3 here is CASSPGTRERGQYF. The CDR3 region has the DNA TGTGCCAGCAGCCCCGGGACCCGCGAGAGGGGGCAGTACTTC.